These 5 T cell receptor beta chains came from one sample sequenced in a study of blood T cell repertoires in COVID-19 (dated by TCRdb to 2020 to 2021). The receptor library was made with the immunoSEQ multiplex PCR assay. Held by TCRdb, this immuneACCESS table contains in-frame sequences only and omits some clones. Under half of the omission traces to an unresolved V gene where checked; the cause of the rest is unknown. This sample comprises hundreds of thousands of clones, about 85% of them detected only once. Around 18% of the sample goes to the ten largest clones. Sequencing was done on a sample of peripheral blood. The receptors here all came from a woman of 80 years or more with active or convalescent COVID-19.

The rearrangement joins TRBV18 to TRBJ2-1; the match to TRBD2 covers 9 bases. Looked up from germline, CDR1 is KGHSH and CDR2 is LQKENI. The CDR3 is 14 amino acids. Unmatched junction bases numbered 5, after V lost 3 bases and J lost 8 bases. DNA of the CDR3: TGTGCCAGCTCACCCGCGGGAGGGTACGATGAGCAGTTCTTC. Amino acid sequence: CASSPAGGYDEQFF.

This rearrangement joins TRBV7-8 to TRBJ1-1, with 11 bases lining up with TRBD1. The germline gives CDR1 SGHVS, CDR2 FQNEAQ. V shed 6 bases, J shed 0 bases, and the junction held 15 bases outside the gene matches. CDR3 size: 19 residues. CDR3 DNA sequence: TGTGCCAGCAGTTCCCCCCCGGACAGGGGGCATATGGTGAACACTGAAGCTTTCTTT. Protein product: CASSSPPDRGHMVNTEAFF. The complete variable domain, with remaining parts taken from reference TRBV7-8 and TRBJ1-1, reads GAGVSQSPRYKVAKRGQDVALRCDPISGHVSLFWYQQALGQGPEFLTYFQNEAQLDKSGLPSDRFFAERPEGSVSTLKIQRTQQEDSAVYLCASSSPPDRGHMVNTEAFFGQGTRLTVV.

The DNA for the CDR3 is TGTGCCAGTAGTATTTCAGGGGCCGCAACTAATGAAAAACTGTTTTTT. Protein product: CASSISGAATNEKLFF. J is TRBJ1-4 and V is TRBV19; tentatively, D is TRBD1 (6 bases). Germline V gene sequence: CDR1 LNHDA, CDR2 SQIVND (reference sequence). The germline V and J ends were trimmed by 3 bases and 0 bases, with 11 bases remaining between them. The CDR3 length is 16 residues.

The chain has TRBV6-2 or TRBV6-3 and TRBJ1-2; tentative D call: TRBD1 (6 bases). Trimming removed 5 bases from V and 5 bases from J, with 30 bases in between. CDR3 length equals 19 residues. Germline lookup yields CDR1 MNHEY and CDR2 SVGEGT. The CDR3 bases are TGTGCCAGCAGTCGTTCTCACGGCGGGGGCACCAGTTTAAGATATGGCTACACCTTC. It translates to CASSRSHGGGTSLRYGYTF.

The chain has TRBV5-6 and TRBJ2-3, with no clear D. CDR1 SGHDT and CDR2 YYEEEE come from the germline V gene. The CDR3 totals 14 residues. Trimming took 0 bases from V and 0 from J, leaving 5 bases between them. The CDR3 is CASSLAPSTDTQYF. The CDR3 nucleotides read TGTGCCAGCAGCTTGGCTCCTAGCACAGATACGCAGTATTTT.